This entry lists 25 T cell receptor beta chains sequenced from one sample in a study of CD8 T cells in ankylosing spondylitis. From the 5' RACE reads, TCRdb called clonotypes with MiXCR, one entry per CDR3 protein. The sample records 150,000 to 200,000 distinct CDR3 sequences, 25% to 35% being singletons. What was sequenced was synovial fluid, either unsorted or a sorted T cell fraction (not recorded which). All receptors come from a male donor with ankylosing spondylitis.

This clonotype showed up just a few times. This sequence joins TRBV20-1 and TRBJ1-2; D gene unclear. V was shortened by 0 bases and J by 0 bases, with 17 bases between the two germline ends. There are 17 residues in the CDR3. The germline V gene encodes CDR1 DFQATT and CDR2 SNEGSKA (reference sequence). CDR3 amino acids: CSAREATTATTNYGYTF. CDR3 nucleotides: TGCAGTGCTAGAGAGGCAACAACGGCTACTACTAACTATGGCTACACCTTC.

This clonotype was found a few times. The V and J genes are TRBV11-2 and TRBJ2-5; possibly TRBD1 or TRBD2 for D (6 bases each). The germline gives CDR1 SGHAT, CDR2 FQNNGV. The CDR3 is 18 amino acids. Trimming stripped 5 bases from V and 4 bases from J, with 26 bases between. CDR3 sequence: CASSLRSGAVLIGETQYF. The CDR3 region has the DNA TGTGCCAGCAGCCTGAGGTCGGGGGCGGTTCTCATCGGAGAGACCCAGTACTTC.

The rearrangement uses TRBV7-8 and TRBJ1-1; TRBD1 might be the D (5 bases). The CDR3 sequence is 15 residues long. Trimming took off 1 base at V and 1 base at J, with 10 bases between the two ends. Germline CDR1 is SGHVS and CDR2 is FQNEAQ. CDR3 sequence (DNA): TGTGCCAGCAGCTTAGAGTGGGGGAGGAACACTGAAGCTTTCTTT. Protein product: CASSLEWGRNTEAFF.

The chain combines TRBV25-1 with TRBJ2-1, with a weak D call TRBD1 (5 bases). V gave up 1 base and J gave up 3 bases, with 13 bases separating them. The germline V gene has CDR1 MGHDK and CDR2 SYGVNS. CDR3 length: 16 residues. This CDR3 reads CASSEFRDSLYNEQFF. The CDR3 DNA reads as TGTGCCAGCAGTGAATTTCGAGACAGCCTCTACAATGAGCAGTTCTTC.

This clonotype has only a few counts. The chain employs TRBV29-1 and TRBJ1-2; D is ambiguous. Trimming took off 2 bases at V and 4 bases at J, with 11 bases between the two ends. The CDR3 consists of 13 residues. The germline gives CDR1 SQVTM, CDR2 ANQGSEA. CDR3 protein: CSVESGNRYGYTF. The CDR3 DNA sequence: TGCAGCGTTGAATCAGGCAATCGCTATGGCTACACCTTC.

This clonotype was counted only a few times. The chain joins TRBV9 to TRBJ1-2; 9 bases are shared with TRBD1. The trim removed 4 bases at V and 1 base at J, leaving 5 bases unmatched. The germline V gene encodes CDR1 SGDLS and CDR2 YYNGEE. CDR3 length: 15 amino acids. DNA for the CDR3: TGTGCCAGCAGCAGGCCGGGACAGGGTAACTATGGCTACACCTTC. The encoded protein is CASSRPGQGNYGYTF.

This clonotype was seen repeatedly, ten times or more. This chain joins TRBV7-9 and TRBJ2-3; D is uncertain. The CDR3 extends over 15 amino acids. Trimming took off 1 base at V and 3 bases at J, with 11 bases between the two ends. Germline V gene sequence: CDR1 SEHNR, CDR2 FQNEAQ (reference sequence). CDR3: CASSLGVLGTDTQYF. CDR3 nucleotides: TGTGCCAGCAGCTTAGGGGTGTTGGGTACAGATACGCAGTATTTT. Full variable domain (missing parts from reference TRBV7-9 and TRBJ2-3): DTGVSQNPRHKITKRGQNVTFRCDPISEHNRLYWYRQTLGQGPEFLTYFQNEAQLEKSRLLSDRFSAERPKGSFSTLEIQRTEQGDSAMYLCASSLGVLGTDTQYFGPGTRLTVL.

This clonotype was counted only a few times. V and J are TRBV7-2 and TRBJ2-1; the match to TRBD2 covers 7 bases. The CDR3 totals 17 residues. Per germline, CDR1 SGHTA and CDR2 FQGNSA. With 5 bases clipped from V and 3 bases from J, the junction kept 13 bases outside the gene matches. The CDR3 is CASSPRDASGLYNEQFF. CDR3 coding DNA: TGTGCCAGCAGCCCCCGAGATGCTAGCGGCCTCTACAATGAGCAGTTCTTC.

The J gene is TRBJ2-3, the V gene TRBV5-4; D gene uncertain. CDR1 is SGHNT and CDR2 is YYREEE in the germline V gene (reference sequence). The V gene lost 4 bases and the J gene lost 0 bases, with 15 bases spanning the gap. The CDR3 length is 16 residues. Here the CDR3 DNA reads TGTGCCAGCAGCCTATCGGGTCCGGCTAGCACAGATACGCAGTATTTT. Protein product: CASSLSGPASTDTQYF.

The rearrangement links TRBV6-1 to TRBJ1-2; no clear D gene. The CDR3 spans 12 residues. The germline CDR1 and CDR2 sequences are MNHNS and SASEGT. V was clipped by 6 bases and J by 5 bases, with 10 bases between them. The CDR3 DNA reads TGTGCCAGCAGCACCCGGGATTATGGCTACACCTTC. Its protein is CASSTRDYGYTF.

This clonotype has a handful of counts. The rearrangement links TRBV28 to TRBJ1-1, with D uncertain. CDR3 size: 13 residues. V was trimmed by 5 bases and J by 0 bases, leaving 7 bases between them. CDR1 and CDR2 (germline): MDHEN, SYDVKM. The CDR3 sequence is CASSALMNTEAFF. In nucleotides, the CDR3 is TGTGCCAGCAGTGCGCTTATGAACACTGAAGCTTTCTTT.

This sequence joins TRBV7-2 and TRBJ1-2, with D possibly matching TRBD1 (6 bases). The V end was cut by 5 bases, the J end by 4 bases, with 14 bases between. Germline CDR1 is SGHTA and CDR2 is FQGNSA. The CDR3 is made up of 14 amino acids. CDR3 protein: CASSDPSDSYGYTF. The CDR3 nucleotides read TGTGCCAGCAGCGACCCATCGGACAGCTATGGCTACACCTTC.

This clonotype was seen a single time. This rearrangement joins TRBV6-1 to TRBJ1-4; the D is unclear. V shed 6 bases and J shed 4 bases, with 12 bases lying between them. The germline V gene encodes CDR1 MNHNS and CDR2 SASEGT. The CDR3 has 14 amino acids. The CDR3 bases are TGTGCCAGCAGGCGTCGGGCCCATAATGAAAAACTGTTTTTT. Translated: CASRRRAHNEKLFF.

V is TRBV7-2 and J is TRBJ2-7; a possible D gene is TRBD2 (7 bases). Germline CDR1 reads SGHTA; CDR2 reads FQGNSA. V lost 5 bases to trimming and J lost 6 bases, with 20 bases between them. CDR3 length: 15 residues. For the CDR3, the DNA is TGTGCCAGCAGCCCCTCCGGCGGGGGCTACGGCGAGCAGTACTTC. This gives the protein CASSPSGGGYGEQYF.

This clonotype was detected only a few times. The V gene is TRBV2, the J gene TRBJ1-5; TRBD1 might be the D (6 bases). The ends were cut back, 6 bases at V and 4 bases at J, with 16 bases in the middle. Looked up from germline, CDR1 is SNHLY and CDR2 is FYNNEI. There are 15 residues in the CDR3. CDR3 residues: CASRGRKDSNQPQHF. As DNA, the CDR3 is TGTGCCAGCAGGGGGAGGAAGGACAGTAATCAGCCCCAGCATTTT.

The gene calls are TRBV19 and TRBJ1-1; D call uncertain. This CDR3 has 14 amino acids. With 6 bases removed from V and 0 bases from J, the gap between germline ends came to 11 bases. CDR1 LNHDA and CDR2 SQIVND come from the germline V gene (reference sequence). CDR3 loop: CASREREMNTEAFF. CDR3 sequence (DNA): TGTGCCAGTAGGGAGAGGGAGATGAACACTGAAGCTTTCTTT.

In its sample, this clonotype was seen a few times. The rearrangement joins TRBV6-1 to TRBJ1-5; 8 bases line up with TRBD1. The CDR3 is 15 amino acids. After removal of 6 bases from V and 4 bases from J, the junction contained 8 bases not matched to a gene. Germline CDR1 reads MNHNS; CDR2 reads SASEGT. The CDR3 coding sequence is TGTGCCAGCAGGCCCGGACAGGGAACAAATCAGCCCCAGCATTTT. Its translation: CASRPGQGTNQPQHF.

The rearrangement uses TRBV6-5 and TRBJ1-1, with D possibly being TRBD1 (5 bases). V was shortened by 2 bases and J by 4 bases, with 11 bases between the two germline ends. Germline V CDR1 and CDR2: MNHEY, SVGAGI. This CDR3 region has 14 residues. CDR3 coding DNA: TGTGCCAGCAGTTACGGGACCTGGAGCACTGAAGCTTTCTTT. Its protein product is CASSYGTWSTEAFF.

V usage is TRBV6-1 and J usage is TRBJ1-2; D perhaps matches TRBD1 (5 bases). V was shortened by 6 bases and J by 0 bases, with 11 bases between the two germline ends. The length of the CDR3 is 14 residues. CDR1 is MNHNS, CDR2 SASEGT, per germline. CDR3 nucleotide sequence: TGTGCCAGCAGAGCGGGGACGGCTAACTATGGCTACACCTTC. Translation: CASRAGTANYGYTF.

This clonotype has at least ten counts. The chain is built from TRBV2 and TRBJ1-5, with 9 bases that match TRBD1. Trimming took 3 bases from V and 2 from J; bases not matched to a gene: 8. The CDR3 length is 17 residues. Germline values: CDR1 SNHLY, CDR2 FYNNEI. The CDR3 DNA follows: TGTGCCAGCAGTGAGGGACAGGGAATAGGGGGCAATCAGCCCCAGCATTTT. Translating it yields CASSEGQGIGGNQPQHF.

The CDR3 loop reads CASSQAVGVTGELFF. DNA of the CDR3: TGTGCCAGCAGCCAAGCGGTTGGGGTCACCGGGGAGCTGTTTTTT. V is TRBV14 and J is TRBJ2-2; D gene ambiguous. Germline CDR1 is SGHDN and CDR2 is FVKESK. V was shortened by 1 base and J by 4 bases, with 10 bases between the two germline ends. This CDR3 spans 15 amino acids.

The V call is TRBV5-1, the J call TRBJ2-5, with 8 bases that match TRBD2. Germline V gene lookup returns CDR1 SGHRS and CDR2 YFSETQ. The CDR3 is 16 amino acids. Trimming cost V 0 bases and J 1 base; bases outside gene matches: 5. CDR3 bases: TGCGCCAGCAGCTTGGGAGCGGGGGAATTCCAAGAGACCCAGTACTTC. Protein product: CASSLGAGEFQETQYF. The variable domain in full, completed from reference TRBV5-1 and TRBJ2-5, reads KAGVTQTPRYLIKTRGQQVTLSCSPISGHRSVSWYQQTPGQGLQFLFEYFSETQRNKGNFPGRFSGRQFSNSRSEMNVSTLELGDSALYLCASSLGAGEFQETQYFGPGTRLLVL.

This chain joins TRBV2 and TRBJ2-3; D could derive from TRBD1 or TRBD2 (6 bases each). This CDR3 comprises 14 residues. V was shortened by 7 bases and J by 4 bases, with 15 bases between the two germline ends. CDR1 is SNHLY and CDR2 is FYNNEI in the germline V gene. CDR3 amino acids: CASMVGGRPDTQYF. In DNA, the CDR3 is TGTGCCAGCATGGTGGGGGGCCGTCCAGATACGCAGTATTTT.

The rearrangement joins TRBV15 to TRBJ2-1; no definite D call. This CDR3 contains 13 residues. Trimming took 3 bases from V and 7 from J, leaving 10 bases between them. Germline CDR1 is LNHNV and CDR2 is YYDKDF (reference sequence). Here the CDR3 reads CATSRERRNEQFF. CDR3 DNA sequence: TGTGCCACCAGCAGGGAACGACGGAATGAGCAGTTCTTC.

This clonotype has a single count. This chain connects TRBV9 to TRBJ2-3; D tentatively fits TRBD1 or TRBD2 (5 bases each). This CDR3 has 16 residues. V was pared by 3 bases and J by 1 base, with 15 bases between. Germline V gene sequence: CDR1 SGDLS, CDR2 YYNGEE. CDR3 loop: CASSARLGDRTDTQYF. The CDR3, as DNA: TGTGCCAGCAGCGCCCGTCTGGGGGATCGCACAGATACGCAGTATTTT.